This T cell receptor beta chain was identified in a study of blood T cell repertoires in COVID-19. Across the study: Both acute and convalescent COVID-19 samples were obtained from the United States, Italy and Spain.

After removal of 6 bases from V and 2 bases from J, the junction contained 10 bases not matched to a gene. Germline values: CDR1 WNHNN, CDR2 SYGVQD (reference sequence). The CDR3 has 17 amino acids. Here immunoSEQ multiplex PCR was the method, and the copy in TCRdb shows in-frame clones only, minus some. The table has 55,000 to 65,000 clones, about 90% seen once. The chain employs TRBV10-1 and TRBJ1-5, with 10 bases identical to TRBD1. Sequencing input: peripheral blood. This TCR came from a man aged 55 to 70 with acute or convalescent COVID-19. CDR3 region: CASRAGTGAGGNQPQHF. The CDR3 coding sequence is TGCGCCAGCAGAGCCGGGACAGGGGCCGGAGGCAATCAGCCCCAGCATTTT.